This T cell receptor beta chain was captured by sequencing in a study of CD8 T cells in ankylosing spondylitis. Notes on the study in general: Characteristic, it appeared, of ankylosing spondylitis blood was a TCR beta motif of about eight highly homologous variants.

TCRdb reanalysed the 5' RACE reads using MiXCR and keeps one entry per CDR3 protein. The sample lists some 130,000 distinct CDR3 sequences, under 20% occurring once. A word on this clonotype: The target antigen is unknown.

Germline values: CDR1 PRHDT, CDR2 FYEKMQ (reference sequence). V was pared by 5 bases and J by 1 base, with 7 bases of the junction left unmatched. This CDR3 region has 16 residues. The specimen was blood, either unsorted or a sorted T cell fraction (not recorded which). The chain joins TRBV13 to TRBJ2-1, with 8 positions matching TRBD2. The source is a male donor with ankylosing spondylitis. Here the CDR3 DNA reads TGTGCCAGCAGCCCAGTCGCTAGCGGGTCCTACAATGAGCAGTTCTTC. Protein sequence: CASSPVASGSYNEQFF.